The clone carrying this T cell receptor beta chain occurred once. Its specificity is not known. Trimming pared 10 bases from V and 7 bases from J, leaving 14 bases between. CDR3 length: 12 amino acids. CDR1 ENHRY and CDR2 SYGVKD come from the germline V gene. This entry belongs to a study of cytomegalovirus exposure and HLA in healthy donors. Study-wide results and caveats: Highly shared variants forming one cluster were likely a sequencing artifact.

In the PCR, 60 Vbeta and 13 Jbeta primers were used. Clones were sequenced by immunoSEQ multiplex PCR, and TCRdb holds only the in-frame ones, with some missing. In the table there are over 140,000 clones, almost 85% of which are singletons. The chain uses TRBV10-3 and TRBJ1-5, with D uncertain. Sequencing input: PBMCs. The receptor was derived from a man aged 25 to 40 in good health and CMV-seropositive. The DNA of the CDR3 is TGTGCCACCCAAACGGAGGCACAGCCCCAGCATTTT. Residues: CATQTEAQPQHF.